The 16 T cell receptor beta chains below were found in one sample sequenced in a study of T-cell memory formation after mild COVID-19. TCRdb analysed the 5' RACE reads with MiXCR anew, one entry per CDR3 protein. Of more than 450,000 distinct CDR3 sequences detected, more than 15% appear once; the ten largest clones hold approximately 12%. Sequencing used PBMCs or a T cell subset sorted from them (not recorded which). The receptors here all came from an adult woman who had mild COVID-19 (a few samples of this study predate the infection). Cell type and time point are not known.

This clonotype has only a few counts. The chain is built from TRBV29-1 and TRBJ1-2, with a possible D match to TRBD1 (6 bases). Germline assignment: CDR1 SQVTM and CDR2 ANQGSEA. The CDR3 covers 12 residues. Trimming removed 4 bases at V and 3 bases at J, with 9 bases between. In nucleotides, the CDR3 is TGCAGCGTTGGACAGGTCGACTATGGCTACACCTTC. It yields the protein CSVGQVDYGYTF.

There are a few counts of this clonotype. This sequence joins TRBV4-1 and TRBJ2-3; 10 bases are shared with TRBD2. V dropped 2 bases and J dropped 5; count of bases not matched to a gene: 4. The CDR3 totals 15 residues. Germline lookup yields CDR1 MGHRA and CDR2 YSYEKL. The CDR3 DNA sequence: TGCGCCAGCAGCCAAAGCGGGGGGGCAATAGATACGCAGTATTTT. The encoded protein is CASSQSGGAIDTQYF.

The table lists this clonotype with a few counts. This chain joins TRBV5-1 and TRBJ2-7; D gene ambiguous. The germline V gene encodes CDR1 SGHRS and CDR2 YFSETQ. CDR3 length: 13 residues. Trimming took 1 base from V and 3 from J, leaving 8 bases between them. CDR3 sequence: CASSLIWGYEQYF. In nucleotides, the CDR3 is TGCGCCAGCAGCTTGATCTGGGGCTACGAGCAGTACTTC.

By share of the sample, this clonotype is medium-sized. The rearrangement uses TRBV25-1 and TRBJ1-6; no clear D. Trimming took 4 bases from V and 6 from J, leaving 7 bases between them. The CDR3 contains 13 residues. Germline-derived CDR1 and CDR2 are MGHDK and SYGVNS. CDR3 sequence: CASSVSTNSPLHF. The CDR3 DNA reads TGTGCCAGCAGTGTCAGCACTAATTCACCCCTCCACTTT. The whole variable domain, remainder taken from reference TRBV25-1 and TRBJ1-6, is EADIYQTPRYLVIGTGKKITLECSQTMGHDKMYWYQQDPGMELHLIHYSYGVNSTEKGDLSSESTVSRIRTEHFPLTLESARPSHTSQYLCASSVSTNSPLHFGNGTRLTVT.

The chain couples TRBV30 to TRBJ2-7; 10 bases map to TRBD1. V lost 0 bases to trimming and J lost 3 bases; unmatched junction nucleotides: 2. The CDR3 runs to 14 residues. Germline CDR1 is GTSNPN and CDR2 is SVGIG (reference sequence). CDR3 amino acids: CAWSVWDRGYEQYF. The CDR3 region has the DNA TGTGCCTGGAGTGTCTGGGACAGGGGCTACGAGCAGTACTTC. Complete variable domain (other parts from reference TRBV30 and TRBJ2-7): SQTIHQWPATLVQPVGSPLSLECTVEGTSNPNLYWYRQAAGRGLQLLFYSVGIGQISSEVPQNLSASRPQDRQFILSSKKLLLSDSGFYLCAWSVWDRGYEQYFGPGTRLTVT.

This clonotype was counted only a few times. The chain combines TRBV12-5 with TRBJ1-1; D not certain. Trimming stripped 5 bases from V and 7 bases from J, with 11 bases between. Germline V gene data show CDR1 as LGHNT and CDR2 as FRNRAP. This CDR3 spans 12 amino acids. CDR3 bases: TGTGCTAGTGGTCCGACCCCGGGTGAAGCTTTCTTT. Encoded protein: CASGPTPGEAFF. Full variable domain (rest looked up from reference TRBV12-5 and TRBJ1-1): DARVTQTPRHKVTEMGQEVTMRCQPILGHNTVFWYRQTMMQGLELLAYFRNRAPLDDSGMPKDRFSAEMPDATLATLKIQPSEPRDSAVYFCASGPTPGEAFFGQGTRLTVV.

This clonotype has a handful of counts. This chain joins TRBV10-3 and TRBJ2-7; 9 bases agree with TRBD1. Looked up from germline, CDR1 is ENHRY and CDR2 is SYGVKD. Germline trimming cut 10 bases from V and 3 bases from J; bases unmatched to any gene: 4. This CDR3 comprises 12 residues. For the CDR3, the DNA is TGTGCCACCCGGGACAGGGTCTACGAGCAGTACTTC. Its translation: CATRDRVYEQYF.

This clonotype was detected a few times. The chain has TRBV12-3 or TRBV12-4 and TRBJ1-1, with a tentative D call TRBD1 (5 bases). Trimming shortened V by 5 bases and J by 11 bases, and 15 bases separated the two germline ends. CDR3 length equals 12 residues. CDR3 nucleotides: TGTGCCAGCAGTCAGAAGAGGACAAGTGCTTTCTTT. This gives the protein CASSQKRTSAFF.

This sequence joins TRBV5-1 and TRBJ1-1; 10 bases map to TRBD1. The germline V gene encodes CDR1 SGHRS and CDR2 YFSETQ. This CDR3 is 14 amino acids long. Trimming at V came to 4 bases and at J to 9 bases, leaving 9 bases not matched to a gene. The CDR3 is CASSDGTGDEKAFF. Here the CDR3 DNA reads TGCGCCAGCAGCGATGGGACAGGGGACGAAAAAGCTTTCTTT.

The chain combines TRBV18 with TRBJ2-2, with TRBD2 identical over 13 bases. The J segment lost 7 bases and the V segment lost 3 bases, leaving 14 bases of the junction unmatched. The CDR3 sequence is 19 residues long. In germline, CDR1 is KGHSH, CDR2 LQKENI. CDR3 residues: CASSPSPTGLAGVHGELFF. The CDR3, as DNA: TGTGCCAGCTCACCGAGCCCAACCGGACTAGCGGGAGTTCACGGGGAGCTGTTTTTT.

This clonotype has only a few counts. This rearrangement joins TRBV30 to TRBJ1-2; 9 positions agree with TRBD1. The trim removed 0 bases at V and 8 bases at J, leaving 10 bases unmatched. Germline V gene data show CDR1 as GTSNPN and CDR2 as SVGIG (reference sequence). This CDR3 region has 15 residues. This CDR3 is CAWSVTLGTGTGYTF. The CDR3 coding sequence is TGTGCCTGGAGTGTAACGCTTGGGACAGGGACGGGCTACACCTTC. The whole variable domain, filled in from reference TRBV30 and TRBJ1-2, reads SQTIHQWPATLVQPVGSPLSLECTVEGTSNPNLYWYRQAAGRGLQLLFYSVGIGQISSEVPQNLSASRPQDRQFILSSKKLLLSDSGFYLCAWSVTLGTGTGYTFGSGTRLTVV.

This clonotype occurred a few times. The chain recombines TRBV24-1 with TRBJ2-1; 13 nucleotides align to TRBD2. The V gene's germline CDR1 is KGHDR and CDR2 SFDVKD. Trimming took 5 bases from V and 3 from J; bases not matched to a gene: 6. The CDR3 length is 17 residues. In DNA, the CDR3 is TGTGCCACCAGTGGGGGGGGACTAGCGGGATTCTACAATGAGCAGTTCTTC. Residues: CATSGGGLAGFYNEQFF.

The V gene is TRBV11-2, the J gene TRBJ2-1; TRBD2 matches at 8 bases. Per germline, CDR1 SGHAT and CDR2 FQNNGV. Trimming took 5 bases from V and 9 from J; bases not matched to a gene: 12. This CDR3 has 15 amino acids. CDR3: CASSRRAGELAEQFF. In DNA form, the CDR3 reads TGTGCCAGCAGCCGACGAGCGGGGGAGTTGGCTGAGCAGTTCTTC. The whole variable domain, filled in from reference TRBV11-2 and TRBJ2-1, reads EAGVAQSPRYKIIEKRQSVAFWCNPISGHATLYWYQQILGQGPKLLIQFQNNGVVDDSQLPKDRFSAERLKGVDSTLKIQPAKLEDSAVYLCASSRRAGELAEQFFGPGTRLTVL.

The chain combines TRBV6-5 with TRBJ1-2; 8 bases are a match to TRBD1. Germline CDR1 MNHEY, CDR2 SVGAGI. With 6 bases clipped from V and 6 bases from J, the junction kept 9 bases outside the gene matches. The CDR3 is made up of 14 amino acids. The CDR3 loop is CASRTGTGRHGYTF. For the CDR3, the DNA is TGTGCCAGCAGAACAGGGACAGGCCGGCATGGCTACACCTTC.

This chain links TRBV24-1 with TRBJ1-4, with 7 bases that match TRBD1. Per the germline V gene, CDR1 is KGHDR and CDR2 is SFDVKD. The CDR3 is 15 residues long. Unmatched junction bases numbered 3, after V lost 1 base and J lost 5 bases. CDR3 in DNA: TGTGCCACCAGTGATTTTCAGGGGGGGAATGAAAAACTGTTTTTT. This sequence encodes CATSDFQGGNEKLFF.

V usage is TRBV3-1 and J usage is TRBJ2-1, with 7 positions matching TRBD2. Germline CDR1 LGHDT, CDR2 YNNKEL (reference sequence). V trimming: 0 bases; J trimming: 6 bases; junction bases outside the gene matches: 8. This CDR3 is 16 amino acids long. CDR3 sequence (DNA): TGTGCCAGCAGCCAAGATGGGAGGGTCCGCTCCAATGAGCAGTTCTTC. Translated, it gives CASSQDGRVRSNEQFF.